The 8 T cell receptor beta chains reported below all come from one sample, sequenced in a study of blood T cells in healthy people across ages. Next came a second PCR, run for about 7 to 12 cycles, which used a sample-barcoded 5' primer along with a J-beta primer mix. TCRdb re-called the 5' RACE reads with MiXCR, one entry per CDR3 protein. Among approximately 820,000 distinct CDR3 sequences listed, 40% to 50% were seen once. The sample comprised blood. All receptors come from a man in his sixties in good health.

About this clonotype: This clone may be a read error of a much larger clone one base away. The CDR3 is CASSGASGSEQYF. As DNA, the CDR3 is TGTGCCAGCAGCGGAGCTTCAGGGTCCGAGCAGTACTTC. V is TRBV9 and J is TRBJ2-5; weak D call: TRBD1 (5 bases). The J call may not be correct, given that the DNA end is closer to TRBJ2-7. The germline gives CDR1 SGDLS, CDR2 YYNGEE. This CDR3 is built from 13 residues.

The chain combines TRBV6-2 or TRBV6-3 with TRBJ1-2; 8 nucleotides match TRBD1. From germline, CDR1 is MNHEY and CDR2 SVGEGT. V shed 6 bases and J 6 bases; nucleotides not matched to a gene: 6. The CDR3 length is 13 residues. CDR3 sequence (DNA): TGTGCCAGCAGATGGACAGGGACGGATGGCTACACCTTC. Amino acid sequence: CASRWTGTDGYTF.

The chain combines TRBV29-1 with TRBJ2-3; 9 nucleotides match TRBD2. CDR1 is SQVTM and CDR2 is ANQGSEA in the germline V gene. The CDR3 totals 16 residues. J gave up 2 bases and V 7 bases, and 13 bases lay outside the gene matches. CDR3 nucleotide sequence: TGCAGCGCCCGGGGGGTAGCGGGAGTAACCACAGATACGCAGTATTTT. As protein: CSARGVAGVTTDTQYF.

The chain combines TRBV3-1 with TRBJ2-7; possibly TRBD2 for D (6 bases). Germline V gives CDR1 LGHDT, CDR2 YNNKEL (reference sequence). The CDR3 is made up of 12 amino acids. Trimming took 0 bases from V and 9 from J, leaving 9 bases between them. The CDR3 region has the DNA TGTGCCAGCAGCCAAGATTCGGGGGTGCAGTACTTC. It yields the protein CASSQDSGVQYF.

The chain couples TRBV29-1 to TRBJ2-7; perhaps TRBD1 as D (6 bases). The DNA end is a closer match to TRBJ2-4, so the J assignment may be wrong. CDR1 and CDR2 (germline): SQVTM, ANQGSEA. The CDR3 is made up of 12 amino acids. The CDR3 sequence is CSATGQSNIQYF. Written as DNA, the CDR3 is TGCAGCGCCACAGGACAGTCAAACATTCAGTACTTC.

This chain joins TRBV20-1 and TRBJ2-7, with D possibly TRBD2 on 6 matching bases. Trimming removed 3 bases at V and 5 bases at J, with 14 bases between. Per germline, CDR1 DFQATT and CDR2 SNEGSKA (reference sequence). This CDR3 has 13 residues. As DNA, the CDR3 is TGCAGTGCTAGTCGAGGCGGGGTTAACGAGCAGTACTTC. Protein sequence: CSASRGGVNEQYF.

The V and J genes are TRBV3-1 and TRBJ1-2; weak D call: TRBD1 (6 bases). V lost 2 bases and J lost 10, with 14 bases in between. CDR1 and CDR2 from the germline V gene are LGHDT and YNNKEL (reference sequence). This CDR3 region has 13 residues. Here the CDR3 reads CASSQLEGGIYTF. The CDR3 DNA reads TGTGCCAGCAGCCAATTAGAGGGGGGGATCTACACCTTC.

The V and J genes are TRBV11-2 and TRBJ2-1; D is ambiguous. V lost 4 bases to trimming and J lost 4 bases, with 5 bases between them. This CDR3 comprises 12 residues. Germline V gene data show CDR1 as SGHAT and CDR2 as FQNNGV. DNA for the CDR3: TGTGCCAGCAGCTGGGTTTACAATGAGCAGTTCTTC. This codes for CASSWVYNEQFF.